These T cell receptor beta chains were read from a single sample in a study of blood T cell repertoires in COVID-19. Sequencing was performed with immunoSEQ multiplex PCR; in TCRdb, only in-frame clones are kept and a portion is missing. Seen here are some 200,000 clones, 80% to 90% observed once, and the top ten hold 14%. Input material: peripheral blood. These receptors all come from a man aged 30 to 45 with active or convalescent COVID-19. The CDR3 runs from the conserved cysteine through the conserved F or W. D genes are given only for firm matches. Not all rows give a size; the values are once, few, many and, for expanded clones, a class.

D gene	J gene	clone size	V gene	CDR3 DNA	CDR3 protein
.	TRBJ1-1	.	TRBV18	TGTGCCAGCTCACCACCGAGGACGAAGGGGGTAAACACTGAAGCTTTCTTT	CASSPPRTKGVNTEAFF
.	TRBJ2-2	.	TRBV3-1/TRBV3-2	TGTGCCAGCAGCACGCAACTAGGACTTAAGGGTTTAGCCGGGGAGCTGTTTTTT	CASSTQLGLKGLAGELFF
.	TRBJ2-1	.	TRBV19	TGTGCCAGCTCCCCCCGGAGCGGTTACAATGAGCAGTTCTTC	CASSPRSGYNEQFF
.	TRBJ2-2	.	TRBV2	TGTGCCAGCAGTCCGAGGCGTCCAGGGGAGCACACCGGGGAGCTGTTTTTT	CASSPRRPGEHTGELFF
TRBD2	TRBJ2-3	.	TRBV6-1	TGTGCCAGCAGTGAAGCTCGGGGGACTAGCGGGAGAGATACGCAGTATTTT	CASSEARGTSGRDTQYF
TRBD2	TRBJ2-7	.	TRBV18	TGTGCCAGCGCGAGTGGGCTAGCGGGAGCCCTTCTGTACTTC	CASASGLAGALLYF
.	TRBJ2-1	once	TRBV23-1	TGCGCCAGCAGTCAATCGGGGGGAGGACTACTAGAGTGGCCGACCTACAATGAGCAGTTCTTC	CASSQSGGGLLEWPTYNEQFF
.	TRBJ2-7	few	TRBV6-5	TGTGCCAGCAGTTACTCCGACTTCCGATACGAGCAGTACTTC	CASSYSDFRYEQYF
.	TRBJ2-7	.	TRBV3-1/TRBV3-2	TGTGCCAGCAGCCAAGTAGACCAGCTCTTCCCCCGGCCCCTCTTACTATACGAGCAGTACTTC	CASSQVDQLFPRPLLLYEQYF
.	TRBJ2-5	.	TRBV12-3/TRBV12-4	TGTGCCAGCAGCCTCCTAGAGACCCAGTACTTC	CASSLLETQYF
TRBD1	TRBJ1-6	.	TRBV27	TGTGCCAGCAGTTTAATAAGGGACAGTAATTCACCCCTCCACTTT	CASSLIRDSNSPLHF
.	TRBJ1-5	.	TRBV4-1	TGCGCCAGCAGCCAAGAAACTTCCAGGGGATATAGCAATCAGCCCCAGCATTTT	CASSQETSRGYSNQPQHF
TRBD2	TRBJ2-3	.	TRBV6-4	TGTGCCAGCAGTCCAGACGGGACTAGCGGGAGGGCAACAGATACGCAGTATTTT	CASSPDGTSGRATDTQYF
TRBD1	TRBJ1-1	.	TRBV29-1	TGCAGCGTTGAAGGGGGACAGGGTAGAACTGAAGCTTTCTTT	CSVEGGQGRTEAFF
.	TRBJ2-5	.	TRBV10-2	TGCGCCAGCAGCCCCGCGGGGCCACAAGAGACCCAGTACTTC	CASSPAGPQETQYF
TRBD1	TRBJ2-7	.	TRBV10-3	TGTGCCATCAGTCCGGGACAGGGTCAAGAGCAGTACTTC	CAISPGQGQEQYF
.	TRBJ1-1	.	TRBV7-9	TGTGCCAGCAGCTTAGAGGGCAGGGGGAACACTGAAGCTTTCTTT	CASSLEGRGNTEAFF
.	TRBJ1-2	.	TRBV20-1	TGCAGTGCTAGAGGGTTAGAGGGCTACACCTTC	CSARGLEGYTF
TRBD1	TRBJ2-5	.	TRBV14	TGTGCCAGCAGCCAAACAGGGGGCGGGGAGACCCAGTACTTC	CASSQTGGGETQYF
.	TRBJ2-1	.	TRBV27	TGTGCCAGCAGTTTTTCGGGTGGAGTCAATGAGCAGTTCTTC	CASSFSGGVNEQFF
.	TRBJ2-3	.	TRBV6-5	TGTGCCAGCAGAAGCTATACCAGCACAGATACGCAGTATTTT	CASRSYTSTDTQYF
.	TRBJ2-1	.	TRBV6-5	TGTGCCAGCAGCTCCGGTTCTGAGCAGTTCTTC	CASSSGSEQFF
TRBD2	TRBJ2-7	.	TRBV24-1	TGTGCCACTAGCCGAACCGGGACTAGCTGGAACGAGCAGTACTTC	CATSRTGTSWNEQYF
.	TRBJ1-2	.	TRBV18	TGTGCCAGCTCACGGGAGGGGCGGTATGGCTACACCTTC	CASSREGRYGYTF
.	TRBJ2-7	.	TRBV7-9	TGTGCCAGCAGCACACCTCTCTTCCCCTACGAGCAGTACTTC	CASSTPLFPYEQYF
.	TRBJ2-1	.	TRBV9	TGTGCCAGCAGCGTAGTACCGGGCTCCTACAATGAGCAGTTCTTC	CASSVVPGSYNEQFF
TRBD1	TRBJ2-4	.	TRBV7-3	TGTGCCAGCAGCCCCGGACAGGGGGGAGCCCAAAACATTCAGTACTTC	CASSPGQGGAQNIQYF
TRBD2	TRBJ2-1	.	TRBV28	TGTGCCAGCAGTTTGCCTAGCGGGGGGGCTTCCTACAATGAGCAGTTCTTC	CASSLPSGGASYNEQFF
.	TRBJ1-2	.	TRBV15	TGTGCCACCAGCAGAGAGTCGAATTCGGCGGCAGGGGACCATGGCTACACCTTC	CATSRESNSAAGDHGYTF
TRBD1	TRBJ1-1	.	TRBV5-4	TGTGCCAGCAGCCTACGACAGGGCTCTGGCACTGAAGCTTTCTTT	CASSLRQGSGTEAFF
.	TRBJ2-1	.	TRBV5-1	TGCGCCAGCAGCTTGAAAGGGGGAATTAGTAATGAGCAGTTCTTC	CASSLKGGISNEQFF
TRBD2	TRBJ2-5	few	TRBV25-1	TGTGCCAGCAGTGTGGGAGTCGTAGCGGGGCCCCGAGGGGAGACCCAGTACTTC	CASSVGVVAGPRGETQYF
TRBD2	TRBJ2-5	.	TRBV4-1	TGCGCCAGCAGCCCGAATAGCGGGGGGAACCAAGAGACCCAGTACTTC	CASSPNSGGNQETQYF
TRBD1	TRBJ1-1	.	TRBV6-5	TGTGCCAGCAGTTACTATCAGGGGGCGGCTGAAGCTTTCTTT	CASSYYQGAAEAFF
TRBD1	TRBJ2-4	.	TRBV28	TGTGCCAGCAGTGCGCCGGGACAGAAAAACATTCAGTACTTC	CASSAPGQKNIQYF
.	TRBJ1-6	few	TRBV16	TGTGCCAGCAGCCTAGCGCCGGCCAGCTATAATTCACCCCTCCACTTT	CASSLAPASYNSPLHF
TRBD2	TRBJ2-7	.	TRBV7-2	TGTGCCAGCAGCTTACTGGGCGGACTAGGGATCGAGCAGTACTTC	CASSLLGGLGIEQYF
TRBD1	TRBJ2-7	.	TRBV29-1	TGCAGCGTTGGGACAGGGGGCGAGTATGAGCAGTACTTC	CSVGTGGEYEQYF
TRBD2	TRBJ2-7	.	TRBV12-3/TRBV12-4	TGTGCCTCCCGCCGGGGGGAGGTATACGAGCAGTACTTC	CASRRGEVYEQYF
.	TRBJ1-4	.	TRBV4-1	TGCGCCAGCAGCCAAGCACAGGGCGGGGAAAAACTGTTTTTT	CASSQAQGGEKLFF
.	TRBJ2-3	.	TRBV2	TGTGCCAGCAGTGTCGACCCTAGCGTAGACACAGATACGCAGTATTTT	CASSVDPSVDTDTQYF
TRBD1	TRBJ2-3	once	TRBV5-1	TGCGCCAGCAGCTTTGGACAGGGTAGGACAGATACGCAGTATTTT	CASSFGQGRTDTQYF
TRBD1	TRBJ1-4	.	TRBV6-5	TGTGCCAGCAGTAGGGAGACAGGGGTGAATGAAAAACTGTTTTTT	CASSRETGVNEKLFF
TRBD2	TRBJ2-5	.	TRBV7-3	TGTGCCAGCAGCCCCTCGGGGGGCCAAGAGACCCAGTACTTC	CASSPSGGQETQYF
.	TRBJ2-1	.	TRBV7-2	TGTGCCAGCACCATTACTCCGACCGCGGTCAATGAGCAGTTCTTC	CASTITPTAVNEQFF
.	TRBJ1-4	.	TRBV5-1	TGCGCCAGCAGCTTGGATGCCAGTCCAACTAATGAAAAACTGTTTTTT	CASSLDASPTNEKLFF
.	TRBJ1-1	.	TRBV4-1	TGCGCCAGCAGCCAAGCCGACAGGCCACCTGAAGCTTTCTTT	CASSQADRPPEAFF
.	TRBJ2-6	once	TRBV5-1	TGCGCCAGCAGCAACCAGGGGGGACCGAGCTTCTCTGGGGCCAACGTCCTGACTTTC	CASSNQGGPSFSGANVLTF
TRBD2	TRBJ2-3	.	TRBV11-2	TGTGCCAGCAGCTTATTACTAGCGGGAGAAGATACGCAGTATTTT	CASSLLLAGEDTQYF
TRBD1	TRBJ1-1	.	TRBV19	TGTGCCAGTAGTGGGACAGAGATGAACACTGAAGCTTTCTTT	CASSGTEMNTEAFF
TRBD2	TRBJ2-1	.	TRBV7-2	TGTGCCAGCAGCTCCATAGCGGGAGGGCACAATGAGCAGTTCTTC	CASSSIAGGHNEQFF
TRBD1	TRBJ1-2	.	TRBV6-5	TGTGCCAGCATCCAAAGGACAGGCGGAGGCTACACCTTC	CASIQRTGGGYTF
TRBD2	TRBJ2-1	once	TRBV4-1	TGCGCCAGCAGCCAAGAAGGCGGAGGGAGGGCCAGGAATGAGCAGTTCTTC	CASSQEGGGRARNEQFF
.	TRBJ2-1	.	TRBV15	TGTGCCACCAGCAGAGGCGGGACAGAAACCTACAATGAGCAGTTCTTC	CATSRGGTETYNEQFF
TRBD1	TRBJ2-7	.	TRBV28	TGTGCCAGCAGTACAACCGGGACAGCCCCCTACGAGCAGTACTTC	CASSTTGTAPYEQYF